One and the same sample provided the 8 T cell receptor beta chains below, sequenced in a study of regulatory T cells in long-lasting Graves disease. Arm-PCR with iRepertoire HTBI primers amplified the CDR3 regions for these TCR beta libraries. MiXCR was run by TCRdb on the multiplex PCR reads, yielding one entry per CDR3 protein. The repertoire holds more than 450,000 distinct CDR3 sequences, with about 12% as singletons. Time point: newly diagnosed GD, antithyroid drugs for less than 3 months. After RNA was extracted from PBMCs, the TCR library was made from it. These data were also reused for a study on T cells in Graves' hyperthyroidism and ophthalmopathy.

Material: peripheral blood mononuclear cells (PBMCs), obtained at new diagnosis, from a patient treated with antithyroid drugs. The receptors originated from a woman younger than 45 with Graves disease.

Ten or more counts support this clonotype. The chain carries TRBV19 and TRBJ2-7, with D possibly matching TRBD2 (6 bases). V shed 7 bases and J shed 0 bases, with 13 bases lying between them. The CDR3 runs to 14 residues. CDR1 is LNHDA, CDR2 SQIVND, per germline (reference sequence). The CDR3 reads CASNAGGSSYEQYF. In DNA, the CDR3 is TGTGCCAGTAACGCCGGGGGATCCTCCTACGAGCAGTACTTC.

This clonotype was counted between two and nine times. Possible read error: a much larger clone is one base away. The CDR3 DNA follows: TGTGCCAGCAGCCAACGGGGGATTAACGCTGAAGCTTTCTTT. Protein product: CASSQRGINAEAFF. The chain carries TRBV2 and TRBJ1-1; D is perhaps TRBD1 (5 bases). The CDR3 has 14 amino acids. Germline V lookup: CDR1 SNHLY, CDR2 FYNNEI. The ends were cut back, 6 bases at V and 6 bases at J, with 17 bases in the middle.

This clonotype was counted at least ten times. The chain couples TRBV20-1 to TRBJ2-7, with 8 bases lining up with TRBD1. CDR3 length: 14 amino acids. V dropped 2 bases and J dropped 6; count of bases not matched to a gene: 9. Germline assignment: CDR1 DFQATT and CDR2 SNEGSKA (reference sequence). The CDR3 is CSARRPQGAGEQYF. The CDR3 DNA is TGCAGTGCTAGACGGCCCCAGGGGGCGGGCGAGCAGTACTTC.

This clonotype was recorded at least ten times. CDR3 in DNA: TGTGCCAGCGGTTCCCGAGCCAGTTCCTACGAGCAGTACTTC. Protein sequence: CASGSRASSYEQYF. This chain connects TRBV2 to TRBJ2-7; no clear D gene. Germline V gene lookup returns CDR1 SNHLY and CDR2 FYNNEI. This CDR3 has 14 residues. The V end was cut by 8 bases, the J end by 1 base, with 15 bases between.

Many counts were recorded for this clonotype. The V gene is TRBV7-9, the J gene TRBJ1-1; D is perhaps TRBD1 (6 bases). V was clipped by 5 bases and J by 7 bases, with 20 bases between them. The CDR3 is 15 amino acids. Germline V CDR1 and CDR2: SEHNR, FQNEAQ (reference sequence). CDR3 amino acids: CASSPKGGRENEAFF. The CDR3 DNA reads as TGTGCCAGCAGCCCCAAGGGGGGCAGGGAGAATGAAGCTTTCTTT.

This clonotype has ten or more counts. This chain's CDR3 is CAWTLAGAAADTQYF. CDR3 DNA: TGTGCCTGGACTCTAGCGGGAGCAGCCGCAGATACGCAGTATTTT. The V and J genes are TRBV30 and TRBJ2-3, with 10 bases lining up with TRBD2. The CDR3 totals 15 residues. The junction had 8 bases not matched to a gene; V was cut back by 4 bases and J by 4 bases. Germline V lookup: CDR1 GTSNPN, CDR2 SVGIG (reference sequence).

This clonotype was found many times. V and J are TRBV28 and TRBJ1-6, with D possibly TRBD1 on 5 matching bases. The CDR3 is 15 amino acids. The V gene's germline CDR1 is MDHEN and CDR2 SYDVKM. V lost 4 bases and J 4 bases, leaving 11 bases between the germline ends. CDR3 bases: TGTGCCAGCAGTTATGGGGGTTCTTATAATTCACCCCTCCACTTT. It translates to CASSYGGSYNSPLHF.

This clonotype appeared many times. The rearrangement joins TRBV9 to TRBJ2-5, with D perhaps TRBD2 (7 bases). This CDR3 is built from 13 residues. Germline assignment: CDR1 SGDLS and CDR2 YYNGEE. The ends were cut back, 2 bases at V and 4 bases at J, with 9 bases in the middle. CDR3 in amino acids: CASSVGGRETQYF. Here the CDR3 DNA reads TGTGCCAGCAGCGTCGGGGGGCGAGAGACCCAGTACTTC.